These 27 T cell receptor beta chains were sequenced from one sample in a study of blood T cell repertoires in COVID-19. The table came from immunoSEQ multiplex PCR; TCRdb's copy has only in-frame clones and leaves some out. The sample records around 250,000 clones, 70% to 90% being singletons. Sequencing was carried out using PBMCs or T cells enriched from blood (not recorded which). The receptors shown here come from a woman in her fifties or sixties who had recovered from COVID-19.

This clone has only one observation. This CDR3 reads CASSSRRGDGYTF. CDR3 sequence (DNA): TGTGCCAGCAGTTCCCGCAGGGGCGATGGCTACACCTTC. The V call is TRBV12-3 or TRBV12-4, the J call TRBJ1-2, with a possible D match to TRBD1 (6 bases). The CDR3 sequence is 13 residues long. Trimming removed 4 bases at V and 6 bases at J, with 12 bases between.

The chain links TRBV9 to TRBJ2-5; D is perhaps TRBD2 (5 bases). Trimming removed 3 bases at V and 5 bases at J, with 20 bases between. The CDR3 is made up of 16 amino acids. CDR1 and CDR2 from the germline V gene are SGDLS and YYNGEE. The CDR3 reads CASSAREGSLGETQYF. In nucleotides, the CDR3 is TGTGCCAGCAGCGCCCGGGAAGGGAGTCTGGGGGAGACCCAGTACTTC.

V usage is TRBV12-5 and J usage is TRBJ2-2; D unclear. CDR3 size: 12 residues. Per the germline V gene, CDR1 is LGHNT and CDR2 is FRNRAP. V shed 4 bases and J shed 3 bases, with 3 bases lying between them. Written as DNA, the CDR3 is TGTGCTAGTGGTTCGTACACCGGGGAGCTGTTTTTT. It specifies CASGSYTGELFF.

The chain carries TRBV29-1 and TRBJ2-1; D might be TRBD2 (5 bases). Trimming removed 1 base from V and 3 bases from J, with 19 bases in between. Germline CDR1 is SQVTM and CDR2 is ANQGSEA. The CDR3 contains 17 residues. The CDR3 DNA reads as TGCAGCGTTGAAGGGGGAGCGGTCCCTACTCTCTACAATGAGCAGTTCTTC. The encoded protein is CSVEGGAVPTLYNEQFF.

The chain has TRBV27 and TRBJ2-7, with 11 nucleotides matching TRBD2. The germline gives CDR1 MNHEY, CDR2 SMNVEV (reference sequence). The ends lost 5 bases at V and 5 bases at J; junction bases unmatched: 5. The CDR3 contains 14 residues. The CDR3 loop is CASSRVTSGNEQYF. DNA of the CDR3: TGTGCCAGCAGTAGGGTGACTAGCGGGAACGAGCAGTACTTC.

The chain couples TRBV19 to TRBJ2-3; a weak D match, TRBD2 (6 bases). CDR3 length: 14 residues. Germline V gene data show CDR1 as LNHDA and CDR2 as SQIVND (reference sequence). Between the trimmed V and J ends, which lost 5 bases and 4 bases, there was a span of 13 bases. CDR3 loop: CASSVGRGADTQYF. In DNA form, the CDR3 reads TGTGCCAGTAGTGTCGGGAGAGGTGCAGATACGCAGTATTTT.

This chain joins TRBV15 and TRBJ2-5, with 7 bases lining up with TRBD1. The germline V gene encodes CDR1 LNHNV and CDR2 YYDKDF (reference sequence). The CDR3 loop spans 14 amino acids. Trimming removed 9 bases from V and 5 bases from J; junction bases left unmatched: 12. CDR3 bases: TGTGCCACAGAGGGGGCAAAAACGGACGAGACCCAGTACTTC. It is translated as CATEGAKTDETQYF.

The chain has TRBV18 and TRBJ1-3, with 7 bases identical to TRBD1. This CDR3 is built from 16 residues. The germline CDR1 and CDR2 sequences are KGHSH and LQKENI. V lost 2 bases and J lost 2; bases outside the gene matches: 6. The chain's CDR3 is CASSPNLGTAGNTIYF. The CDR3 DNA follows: TGTGCCAGCTCACCAAACCTCGGGACAGCTGGAAACACCATATATTTT.

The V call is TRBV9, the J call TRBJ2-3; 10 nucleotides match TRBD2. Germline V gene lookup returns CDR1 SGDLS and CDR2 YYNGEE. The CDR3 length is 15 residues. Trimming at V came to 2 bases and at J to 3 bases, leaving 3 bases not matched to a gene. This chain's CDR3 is CASSVRLAGTDTQYF. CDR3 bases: TGTGCCAGCAGCGTGAGACTAGCGGGTACAGATACGCAGTATTTT.

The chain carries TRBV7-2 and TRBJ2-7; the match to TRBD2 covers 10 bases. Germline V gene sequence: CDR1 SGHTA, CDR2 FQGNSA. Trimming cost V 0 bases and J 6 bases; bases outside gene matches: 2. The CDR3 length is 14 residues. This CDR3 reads CASSLAGLAVEQYF. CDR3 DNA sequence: TGTGCCAGCAGCTTAGCAGGACTAGCGGTCGAGCAGTACTTC.

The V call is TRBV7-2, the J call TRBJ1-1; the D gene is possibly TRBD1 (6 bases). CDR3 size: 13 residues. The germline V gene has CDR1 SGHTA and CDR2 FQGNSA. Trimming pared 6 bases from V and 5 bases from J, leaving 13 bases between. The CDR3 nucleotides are TGTGCCAGCAGACTCGGACAGATGACTGAAGCTTTCTTT. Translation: CASRLGQMTEAFF.

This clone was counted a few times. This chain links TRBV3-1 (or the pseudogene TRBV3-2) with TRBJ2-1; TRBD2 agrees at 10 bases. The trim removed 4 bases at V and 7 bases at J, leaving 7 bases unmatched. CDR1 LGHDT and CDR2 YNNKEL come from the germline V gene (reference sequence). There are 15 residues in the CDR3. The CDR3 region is CASSRLPSGSNEQFF. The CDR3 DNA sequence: TGTGCCAGCAGCCGCCTCCCTAGCGGGAGTAATGAGCAGTTCTTC.

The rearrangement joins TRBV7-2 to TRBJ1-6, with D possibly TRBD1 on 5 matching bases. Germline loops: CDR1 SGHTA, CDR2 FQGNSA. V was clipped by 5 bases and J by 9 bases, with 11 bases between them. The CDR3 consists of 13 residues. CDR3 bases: TGTGCCAGCAGCAGCAACCAGGGTTCACCCCTCCACTTT. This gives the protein CASSSNQGSPLHF.

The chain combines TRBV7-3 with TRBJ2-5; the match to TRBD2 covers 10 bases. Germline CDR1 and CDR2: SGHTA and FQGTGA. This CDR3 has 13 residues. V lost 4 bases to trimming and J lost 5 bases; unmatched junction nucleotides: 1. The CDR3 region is CASSSSGSETQYF. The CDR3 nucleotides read TGTGCCAGCAGCTCTAGCGGGAGTGAGACCCAGTACTTC.

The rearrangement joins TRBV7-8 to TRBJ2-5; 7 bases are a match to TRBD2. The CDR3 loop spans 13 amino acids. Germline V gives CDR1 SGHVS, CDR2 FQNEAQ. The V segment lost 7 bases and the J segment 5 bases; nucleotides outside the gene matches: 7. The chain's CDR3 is CASTRDYAETQYF. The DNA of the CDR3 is TGTGCCAGCACAAGGGACTATGCGGAGACCCAGTACTTC.

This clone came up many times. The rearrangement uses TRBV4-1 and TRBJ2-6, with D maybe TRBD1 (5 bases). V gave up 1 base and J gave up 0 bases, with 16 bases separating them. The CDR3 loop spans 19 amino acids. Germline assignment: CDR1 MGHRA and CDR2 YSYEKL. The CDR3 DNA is TGCGCCAGCAGCCAAGCTTCAATGAGGACATTCTCTGGGGCCAACGTCCTGACTTTC. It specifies CASSQASMRTFSGANVLTF.

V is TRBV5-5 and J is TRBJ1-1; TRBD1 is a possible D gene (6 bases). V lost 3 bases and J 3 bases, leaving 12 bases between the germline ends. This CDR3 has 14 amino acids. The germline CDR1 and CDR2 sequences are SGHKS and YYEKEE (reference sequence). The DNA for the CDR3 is TGTGCCAGCAGCTCGGACAGTTCGTACACTGAAGCTTTCTTT. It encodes CASSSDSSYTEAFF.

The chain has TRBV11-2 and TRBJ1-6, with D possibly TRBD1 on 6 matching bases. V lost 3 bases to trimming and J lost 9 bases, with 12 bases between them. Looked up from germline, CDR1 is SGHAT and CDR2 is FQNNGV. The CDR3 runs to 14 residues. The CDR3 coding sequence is TGTGCCAGCAGCTTGGGGGGGCTCGGTTCACCCCTCCACTTT. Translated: CASSLGGLGSPLHF.

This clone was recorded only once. CDR3 nucleotide sequence: TGTGCCAGCAGTTTATTTTGGGGAGGGGACACTGAAGCTTTCTTT. It codes for CASSLFWGGDTEAFF. The chain is built from TRBV28 and TRBJ1-1, with a tentative D call TRBD1 (5 bases). This CDR3 is 15 amino acids long. V was clipped by 1 base and J by 3 bases, with 12 bases between them. Germline V lookup: CDR1 MDHEN, CDR2 SYDVKM.

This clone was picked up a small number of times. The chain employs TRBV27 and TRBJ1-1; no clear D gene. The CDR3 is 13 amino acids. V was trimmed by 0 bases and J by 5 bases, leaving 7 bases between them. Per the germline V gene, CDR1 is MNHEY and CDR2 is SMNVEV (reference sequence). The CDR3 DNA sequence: TGTGCCAGCAGTTTATCGTTGCGTACTGAAGCTTTCTTT. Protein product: CASSLSLRTEAFF.

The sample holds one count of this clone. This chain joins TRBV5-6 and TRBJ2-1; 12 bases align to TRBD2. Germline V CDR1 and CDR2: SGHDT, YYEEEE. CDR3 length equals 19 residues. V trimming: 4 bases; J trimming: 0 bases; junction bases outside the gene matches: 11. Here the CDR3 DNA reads TGTGCCAGCAGCCGGCGGCTAGCGGGAGGGCCTGGCTCCTACAATGAGCAGTTCTTC. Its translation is CASSRRLAGGPGSYNEQFF. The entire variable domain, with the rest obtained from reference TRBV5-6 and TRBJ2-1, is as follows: DAGVTQSPTHLIKTRGQQVTLRCSPKSGHDTVSWYQQALGQGPQFIFQYYEEEERQRGNFPDRFSGHQFPNYSSELNVNALLLGDSALYLCASSRRLAGGPGSYNEQFFGPGTRLTVL.

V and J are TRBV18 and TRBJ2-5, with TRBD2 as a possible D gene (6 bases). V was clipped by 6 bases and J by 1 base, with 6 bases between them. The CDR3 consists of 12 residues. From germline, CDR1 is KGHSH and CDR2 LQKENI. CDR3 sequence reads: CASSTSQETQYF. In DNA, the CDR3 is TGTGCCAGCTCGACTAGCCAAGAGACCCAGTACTTC.

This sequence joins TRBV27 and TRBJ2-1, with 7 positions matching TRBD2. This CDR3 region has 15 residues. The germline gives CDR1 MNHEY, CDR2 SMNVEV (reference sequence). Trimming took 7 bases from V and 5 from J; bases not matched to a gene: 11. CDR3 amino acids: CASMARGLGDNEQFF. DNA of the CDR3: TGTGCCAGCATGGCCCGAGGACTAGGGGACAATGAGCAGTTCTTC.

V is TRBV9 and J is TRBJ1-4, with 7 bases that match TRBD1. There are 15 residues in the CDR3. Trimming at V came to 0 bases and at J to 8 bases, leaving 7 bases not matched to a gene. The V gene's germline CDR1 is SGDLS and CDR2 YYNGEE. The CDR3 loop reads CASSVGRGLGEKLFF. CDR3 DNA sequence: TGTGCCAGCAGCGTAGGGAGGGGGCTGGGAGAAAAACTGTTTTTT.

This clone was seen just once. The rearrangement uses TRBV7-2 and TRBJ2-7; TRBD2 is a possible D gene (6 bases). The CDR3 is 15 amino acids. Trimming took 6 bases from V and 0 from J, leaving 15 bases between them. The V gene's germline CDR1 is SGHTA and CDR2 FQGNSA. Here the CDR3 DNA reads TGTGCCAGCAGGACCGGGACTCAGTACTCCTACGAGCAGTACTTC. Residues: CASRTGTQYSYEQYF.

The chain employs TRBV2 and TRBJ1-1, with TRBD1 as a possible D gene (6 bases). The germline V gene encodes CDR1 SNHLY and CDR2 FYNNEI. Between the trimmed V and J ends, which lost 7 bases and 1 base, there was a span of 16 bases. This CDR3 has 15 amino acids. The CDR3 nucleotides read TGTGCCAGCACTAGAGTGGGACATACGAACACTGAAGCTTTCTTT. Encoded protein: CASTRVGHTNTEAFF.

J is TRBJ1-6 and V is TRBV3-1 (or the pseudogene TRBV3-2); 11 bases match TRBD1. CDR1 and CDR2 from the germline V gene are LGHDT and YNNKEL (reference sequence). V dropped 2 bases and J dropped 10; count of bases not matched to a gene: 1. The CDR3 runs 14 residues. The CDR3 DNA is TGTGCCAGCAGCCAACGGGACAGGGGGTCACCCCTCCACTTT. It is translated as CASSQRDRGSPLHF.